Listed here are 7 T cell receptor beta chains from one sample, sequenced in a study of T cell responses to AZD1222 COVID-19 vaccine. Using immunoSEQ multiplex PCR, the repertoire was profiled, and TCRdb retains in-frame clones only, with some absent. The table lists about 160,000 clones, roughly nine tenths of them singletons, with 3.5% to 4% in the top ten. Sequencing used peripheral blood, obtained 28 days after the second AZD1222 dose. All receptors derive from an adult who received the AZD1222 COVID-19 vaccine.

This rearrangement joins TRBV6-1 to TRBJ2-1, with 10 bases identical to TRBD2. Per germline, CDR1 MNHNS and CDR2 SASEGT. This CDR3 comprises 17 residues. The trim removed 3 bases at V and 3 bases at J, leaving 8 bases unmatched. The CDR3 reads CASSEKGLAELYNEQFF. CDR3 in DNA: TGTGCCAGCAGTGAGAAAGGACTAGCGGAGCTCTACAATGAGCAGTTCTTC.

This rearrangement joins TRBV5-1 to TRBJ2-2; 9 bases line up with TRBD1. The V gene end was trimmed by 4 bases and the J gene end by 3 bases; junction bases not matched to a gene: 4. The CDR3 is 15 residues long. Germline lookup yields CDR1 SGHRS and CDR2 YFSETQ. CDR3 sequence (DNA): TGCGCCAGCAGCCTCGACAGGGGGGACACCGGGGAGCTGTTTTTT. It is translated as CASSLDRGDTGELFF.

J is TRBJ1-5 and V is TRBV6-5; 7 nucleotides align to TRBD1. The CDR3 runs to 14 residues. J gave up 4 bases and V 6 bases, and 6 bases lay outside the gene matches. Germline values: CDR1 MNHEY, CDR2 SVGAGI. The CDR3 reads CASSPDRVNQPQHF. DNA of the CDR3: TGTGCCAGCAGCCCAGACAGGGTAAATCAGCCCCAGCATTTT.

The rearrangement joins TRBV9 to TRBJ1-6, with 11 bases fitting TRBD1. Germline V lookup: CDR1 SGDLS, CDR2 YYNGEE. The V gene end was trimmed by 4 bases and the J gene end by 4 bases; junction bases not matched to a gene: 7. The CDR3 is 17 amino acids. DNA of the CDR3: TGTGCCAGCAGCCTCCACCGGGACAGGGGGTATAATTCACCCCTCCACTTT. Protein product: CASSLHRDRGYNSPLHF.

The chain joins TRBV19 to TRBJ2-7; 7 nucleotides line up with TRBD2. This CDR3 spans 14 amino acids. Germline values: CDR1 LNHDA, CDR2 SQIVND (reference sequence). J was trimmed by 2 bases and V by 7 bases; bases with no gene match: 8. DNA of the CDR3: TGTGCCAGTACCCCCCGAGGGAGGGCCTACGAGCAGTACTTC. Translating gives CASTPRGRAYEQYF. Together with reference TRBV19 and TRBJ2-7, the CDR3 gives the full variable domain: DGGITQSPKYLFRKEGQNVTLSCEQNLNHDAMYWYRQDPGQGLRLIYYSQIVNDFQKGDIAEGYSVSREKKESFPLTVTSAQKNPTAFYLCASTPRGRAYEQYFGPGTRLTVT.

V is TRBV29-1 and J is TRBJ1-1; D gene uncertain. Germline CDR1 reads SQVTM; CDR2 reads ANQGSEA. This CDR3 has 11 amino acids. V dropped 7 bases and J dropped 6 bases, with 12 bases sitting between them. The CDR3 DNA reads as TGCAGCGGATCCAAGGTCGCTGAAGCTTTCTTT. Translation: CSGSKVAEAFF.

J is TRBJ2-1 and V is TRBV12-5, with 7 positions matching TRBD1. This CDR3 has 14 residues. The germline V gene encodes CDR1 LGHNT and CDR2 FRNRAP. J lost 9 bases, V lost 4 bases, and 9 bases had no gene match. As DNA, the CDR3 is TGTGCTAGTGGTTGGCGTGACAGGGCAGGTGAGCAGTTCTTC. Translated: CASGWRDRAGEQFF.